These 32 T cell receptor beta chains originate from one sample sequenced in a study of radiotherapy plus CTLA-4 blockade in lung cancer. The data were produced by immunoSEQ multiplex PCR, yet TCRdb's version contains in-frame clones alone and is incomplete. The profile shows 80,000 to 100,000 clones, roughly four fifths of them singletons. The sample was peripheral blood, taken from a patient treated with radiotherapy plus ipilimumab. These TCRs come from a human donor with non-small cell lung cancer who had a partial response to radiotherapy plus ipilimumab.

This chain links TRBV10-3 with TRBJ2-2; TRBD1 matches 7 bases. The CDR3 loop spans 16 amino acids. Trimming took 2 bases from V and 4 from J; bases not matched to a gene: 7. CDR1 ENHRY and CDR2 SYGVKD come from the germline V gene. Here the CDR3 reads CAISEVPGQTTGELFF. CDR3 nucleotides: TGTGCCATCAGTGAGGTACCGGGACAGACCACCGGGGAGCTGTTTTTT.

The chain links TRBV7-9 to TRBJ2-7; D gene uncertain. The V end was cut by 0 bases, the J end by 1 base, with 13 bases between. The CDR3 has 16 amino acids. Germline V gene lookup returns CDR1 SEHNR and CDR2 FQNEAQ (reference sequence). The CDR3 DNA reads as TGTGCCAGCAGCTTAGCGCTGGGCACCGTATCCTACGAGCAGTACTTC. It encodes CASSLALGTVSYEQYF.

The chain recombines TRBV6-1 with TRBJ2-1, with D perhaps TRBD2 (5 bases). The germline gives CDR1 MNHNS, CDR2 SASEGT. Trimming took off 0 bases at V and 1 base at J, with 13 bases between the two ends. This CDR3 is built from 17 residues. The DNA of the CDR3 is TGTGCCAGCAGTGAAGCGGTTAGCGCTACTTCCTACAATGAGCAGTTCTTC. Its translation: CASSEAVSATSYNEQFF.

This clone showed up just a few times. The chain employs TRBV7-9 and TRBJ1-1, with D perhaps TRBD1 (5 bases). Germline V gene sequence: CDR1 SEHNR, CDR2 FQNEAQ (reference sequence). The CDR3 runs to 11 residues. Trimming took 6 bases from V and 7 from J, leaving 9 bases between them. The CDR3 sequence: CASRDIHEAFF. CDR3 nucleotides: TGTGCCAGCAGGGACATACATGAAGCTTTCTTT.

This chain links TRBV5-1 with TRBJ2-2; D perhaps matches TRBD2 (5 bases). CDR3 length: 17 residues. The germline CDR1 and CDR2 sequences are SGHRS and YFSETQ. The ends were cut back, 0 bases at V and 2 bases at J, with 14 bases in the middle. DNA of the CDR3: TGCGCCAGCAGCTTGGTAGGACTTACTATTAACACCGGGGAGCTGTTTTTT. Its translation is CASSLVGLTINTGELFF. Full variable domain (missing parts from reference TRBV5-1 and TRBJ2-2): KAGVTQTPRYLIKTRGQQVTLSCSPISGHRSVSWYQQTPGQGLQFLFEYFSETQRNKGNFPGRFSGRQFSNSRSEMNVSTLELGDSALYLCASSLVGLTINTGELFFGEGSRLTVL.

The chain is built from TRBV5-1 and TRBJ2-3; 7 bases match TRBD2. The CDR3 has 17 amino acids. Germline V gene sequence: CDR1 SGHRS, CDR2 YFSETQ. J was trimmed by 3 bases and V by 0 bases; bases with no gene match: 10. In DNA, the CDR3 is TGCGCCAGCAGCTTGGGGCCCTCCGCGGGAGATACAGATACGCAGTATTTT. Amino acids: CASSLGPSAGDTDTQYF.

The chain uses TRBV2 and TRBJ1-1; D perhaps matches TRBD1 (6 bases). V shed 10 bases and J shed 4 bases, with 19 bases lying between them. The CDR3 extends over 14 amino acids. Germline CDR1 is SNHLY and CDR2 is FYNNEI. The CDR3 DNA reads TGTGCCACGTCACCCCAGGGGCAAGGCACTGAAGCTTTCTTT. Protein product: CATSPQGQGTEAFF.

The genes are TRBV27 and TRBJ1-2; 7 bases agree with TRBD1. Germline assignment: CDR1 MNHEY and CDR2 SMNVEV (reference sequence). V shed 0 bases and J 3 bases; nucleotides not matched to a gene: 4. This CDR3 is 15 amino acids long. CDR3 residues: CASSLSGQRYYGYTF. CDR3 coding DNA: TGTGCCAGCAGTTTATCGGGACAGAGGTACTATGGCTACACCTTC.

The rearrangement links TRBV2 to TRBJ2-2, with 8 bases identical to TRBD2. The length of the CDR3 is 15 residues. The V segment lost 6 bases and the J segment 3 bases; nucleotides outside the gene matches: 6. CDR1 is SNHLY and CDR2 is FYNNEI in the germline V gene. The CDR3 region is CASRGSGRDTGELFF. In DNA form, the CDR3 reads TGTGCCAGCAGGGGGAGCGGGAGAGACACCGGGGAGCTGTTTTTT.

The table lists this clone with a count of one. The chain recombines TRBV6-1 with TRBJ2-7, with 11 bases lining up with TRBD2. The CDR3 consists of 16 residues. The germline gives CDR1 MNHNS, CDR2 SASEGT. V lost 3 bases and J lost 1; bases outside the gene matches: 5. CDR3 nucleotides: TGTGCCAGCAGTGATTTTGGGACTAGCGGATCCTACGAGCAGTACTTC. It translates to CASSDFGTSGSYEQYF.

This clone was observed a few times. The chain combines TRBV11-2 with TRBJ2-7; D gene ambiguous. Trimming left V 4 bases short and J 3 bases short, with 13 bases between. The CDR3 is made up of 14 amino acids. Per the germline V gene, CDR1 is SGHAT and CDR2 is FQNNGV. CDR3 bases: TGTGCCAGCAGCTCCTTTAATACATACTACGAGCAGTACTTC. Amino acids: CASSSFNTYYEQYF.

The chain combines TRBV6-5 with TRBJ2-7; TRBD2 agrees at 15 bases. V lost 8 bases, J lost 4 bases, and 6 bases stayed unmatched. The CDR3 runs to 15 residues. Germline V gives CDR1 MNHEY, CDR2 SVGAGI. CDR3 loop: CASSRTSGRAYEQYF. CDR3 sequence (DNA): TGTGCCAGCTCACGGACTAGCGGGAGGGCTTACGAGCAGTACTTC.

The V gene is TRBV7-2, the J gene TRBJ2-3; 8 positions agree with TRBD2. This CDR3 has 15 residues. Germline CDR1 and CDR2: SGHTA and FQGNSA. The trim removed 5 bases at V and 1 base at J, leaving 5 bases unmatched. The CDR3 here is CASSQAGAGTDTQYF. The CDR3 DNA reads TGTGCCAGCAGCCAAGCGGGAGCGGGCACAGATACGCAGTATTTT. The variable domain in full, with the rest retrieved from reference TRBV7-2 and TRBJ2-3, is GAGVSQSPSNKVTEKGKDVELRCDPISGHTALYWYRQSLGQGLEFLIYFQGNSAPDKSGLPSDRFSAERTGGSVSTLTIQRTQQEDSAVYLCASSQAGAGTDTQYFGPGTRLTVL.

V gene TRBV27 combines with J gene TRBJ2-1, with 9 bases that match TRBD2. The CDR3 is 15 amino acids. The V segment lost 1 base and the J segment 2 bases; nucleotides outside the gene matches: 0. Per the germline V gene, CDR1 is MNHEY and CDR2 is SMNVEV (reference sequence). CDR3 nucleotides: TGTGCCAGCAGTTTATTAGCGGGAGCCTACAATGAGCAGTTCTTC. Protein: CASSLLAGAYNEQFF.

The chain couples TRBV10-3 to TRBJ1-3; D unresolved. The germline V gene encodes CDR1 ENHRY and CDR2 SYGVKD. The CDR3 sequence is 14 residues long. The V end lost 0 bases, the J end lost 7 bases, and 10 bases lay between the germline ends. The CDR3 sequence: CAISESPDSNTIYF. CDR3 DNA sequence: TGTGCCATCAGTGAGTCGCCCGACTCGAACACCATATATTTT.

The chain couples TRBV7-9 to TRBJ2-5; unclear D gene. Germline assignment: CDR1 SEHNR and CDR2 FQNEAQ (reference sequence). CDR3 length: 13 amino acids. V was trimmed by 3 bases and J by 4 bases, leaving 9 bases between them. CDR3 protein: CASSFLATETQYF. As DNA, the CDR3 is TGTGCCAGCAGCTTCTTAGCTACAGAGACCCAGTACTTC.

This sequence joins TRBV19 and TRBJ1-4, with D perhaps matching TRBD1 (5 bases). The CDR3 runs to 15 residues. Trimming cost V 7 bases and J 5 bases, with 17 bases left between them. Germline CDR1 and CDR2: LNHDA and SQIVND (reference sequence). The CDR3 DNA sequence: TGTGCCAGTAACCCCGGGGGATTAGGAAATGAAAAACTGTTTTTT. Translated, it gives CASNPGGLGNEKLFF.

The sample holds one count of this clone. V usage is TRBV7-9 and J usage is TRBJ1-1, with 8 bases matching TRBD1. Per germline, CDR1 SEHNR and CDR2 FQNEAQ (reference sequence). This CDR3 spans 14 amino acids. Trimming removed 0 bases from V and 7 bases from J; junction bases left unmatched: 4. CDR3 DNA sequence: TGTGCCAGCAGCTTAGCGGACAGGGCTAATGAAGCTTTCTTT. Translated: CASSLADRANEAFF.

The gene calls are TRBV19 and TRBJ1-5, with D possibly being TRBD1 (6 bases). Germline V CDR1 and CDR2: LNHDA, SQIVND (reference sequence). Between the trimmed V and J ends, which lost 3 bases and 2 bases, there was a span of 17 bases. The CDR3 length is 17 residues. CDR3 in DNA: TGTGCCAGTAGTATGATACAGGGTAGGAGCGGCAATCAGCCCCAGCATTTT. Amino acids: CASSMIQGRSGNQPQHF.

The J gene is TRBJ2-7, the V gene TRBV5-1; 10 nucleotides agree with TRBD1. The germline CDR1 and CDR2 sequences are SGHRS and YFSETQ. The V segment lost 0 bases and the J segment 3 bases; nucleotides outside the gene matches: 3. This CDR3 region has 15 residues. The CDR3 loop reads CASSLGGQGLYEQYF. The DNA of the CDR3 is TGCGCCAGCAGCTTGGGGGGACAGGGGCTCTACGAGCAGTACTTC.

The V call is TRBV6-6, the J call TRBJ1-3; 11 bases match TRBD1. This CDR3 has 16 residues. The V segment lost 3 bases and the J segment 0 bases; nucleotides outside the gene matches: 1. The germline V gene has CDR1 MNHNY and CDR2 SVGAGI (reference sequence). The CDR3 protein is CASSYGTGGSGNTIYF. CDR3 nucleotides: TGTGCCAGCAGTTATGGGACAGGGGGCTCTGGAAACACCATATATTTT.

The V and J genes are TRBV28 and TRBJ2-1, with D perhaps TRBD2 (6 bases). Germline values: CDR1 MDHEN, CDR2 SYDVKM. V lost 3 bases, J lost 3 bases, and 15 bases lay in between. CDR3 length: 16 amino acids. The CDR3 is CASSLVPSAIYNEQFF. The CDR3 nucleotides are TGTGCCAGCAGTTTGGTCCCTAGCGCAATCTACAATGAGCAGTTCTTC.

The chain has TRBV28 and TRBJ2-1; TRBD1 matches at 7 bases. This CDR3 is 15 amino acids long. V was clipped by 4 bases and J by 8 bases; unmatched bases: 11. Germline V lookup: CDR1 MDHEN, CDR2 SYDVKM. The DNA for the CDR3 is TGTGCCAGCAGTTCGGGACAGTTAGAGGCGGATGAGCAGTTCTTC. This encodes CASSSGQLEADEQFF.

V and J are TRBV18 and TRBJ1-4; D remains unclear. This CDR3 has 16 residues. Trimming cost V 6 bases and J 2 bases, with 16 bases left between them. Germline V gene data show CDR1 as KGHSH and CDR2 as LQKENI. The CDR3 spells CASSLLRGVTNEKLFF. The CDR3 DNA sequence: TGTGCCAGCTCGCTCCTGCGGGGTGTGACTAATGAAAAACTGTTTTTT.

This clone was picked up a small number of times. Other DNA sequences of this sample code for an identical CDR3. The rearrangement uses TRBV7-7 and TRBJ2-5; possible D gene TRBD1, 6 bases. V was trimmed by 1 base and J by 3 bases, leaving 6 bases between them. The CDR3 extends over 13 amino acids. Germline values: CDR1 SSHAT, CDR2 FNYEAQ (reference sequence). The CDR3 DNA reads TGTGCCAGCAGCTTAGGACAGGAAGAGACCCAGTACTTC. It yields the protein CASSLGQEETQYF.

The chain is built from TRBV5-1 and TRBJ1-3, with TRBD1 matching 9 bases. V dropped 3 bases and J dropped 4; count of bases not matched to a gene: 5. The CDR3 has 15 residues. Germline assignment: CDR1 SGHRS and CDR2 YFSETQ. CDR3 region: CASSSTGGGGNTIYF. CDR3 DNA: TGCGCCAGCAGCTCGACAGGGGGAGGAGGAAACACCATATATTTT.

This clone was detected only once. The chain uses TRBV5-1 and TRBJ1-4; 7 bases match TRBD1. V shed 7 bases and J 4 bases; nucleotides not matched to a gene: 10. The germline gives CDR1 SGHRS, CDR2 YFSETQ. The CDR3 contains 15 residues. CDR3 amino acids: CASSRQGVGNEKLFF. As DNA, the CDR3 is TGCGCCAGCTCCCGACAGGGTGTCGGTAATGAAAAACTGTTTTTT.

The V call is TRBV4-1, the J call TRBJ1-2; 12 bases fit TRBD1. V gave up 2 bases and J gave up 8 bases; unmatched junction bases: 15. There are 18 residues in the CDR3. The germline V gene encodes CDR1 MGHRA and CDR2 YSYEKL. The CDR3 reads CASSQLQPPGQGARGYTF. The CDR3 nucleotides read TGCGCCAGCAGCCAACTACAACCCCCGGGACAGGGGGCTCGGGGCTACACCTTC.

This chain uses TRBV30 with TRBJ2-7; 7 nucleotides match TRBD1. The germline V gene encodes CDR1 GTSNPN and CDR2 SVGIG (reference sequence). This CDR3 has 13 residues. V shed 5 bases, J shed 3 bases, and the junction held 7 bases outside the gene matches. The CDR3 DNA reads TGTGCCTGGGCCCCGGGACAGAACTACGAGCAGTACTTC. Its translation: CAWAPGQNYEQYF.

This sequence joins TRBV7-2 and TRBJ2-1, with TRBD2 identical over 14 bases. J lost 9 bases, V lost 5 bases, and 12 bases had no gene match. Germline V gene lookup returns CDR1 SGHTA and CDR2 FQGNSA. There are 17 residues in the CDR3. CDR3 loop: CASSPSTGTSGRSEQFF. CDR3 in DNA: TGTGCCAGCAGCCCGAGCACCGGGACTAGCGGGAGAAGTGAGCAGTTCTTC.

The gene calls are TRBV5-1 and TRBJ2-5; 9 positions agree with TRBD1. Germline CDR1 reads SGHRS; CDR2 reads YFSETQ. The CDR3 loop spans 14 amino acids. V shed 4 bases and J 5 bases; nucleotides not matched to a gene: 6. The CDR3 DNA sequence: TGCGCCAGCAGCAGGGGGACAGGGTACGAGACCCAGTACTTC. Translated, it gives CASSRGTGYETQYF.

The chain uses TRBV6-1 and TRBJ2-5, with 8 positions matching TRBD2. There are 16 residues in the CDR3. CDR1 and CDR2 (germline): MNHNS, SASEGT. V gave up 4 bases and J gave up 4 bases; unmatched junction bases: 11. CDR3: CASSGSFAGGIETQYF. The CDR3 nucleotides are TGTGCCAGCAGTGGATCTTTCGCGGGAGGTATAGAGACCCAGTACTTC.